This T cell receptor beta chain was obtained from a study of cytomegalovirus exposure and HLA in healthy donors. Study-wide points: The Asian-associated ancestry cluster reportedly had fewer N-insertions than the approximately 700-donor mean in a later analysis. Indistinguishable V segments such as TRBV6-2 and TRBV6-3 were excluded.

The PCR used 60 Vbeta and 13 Jbeta primers. TCRdb's table, derived via immunoSEQ multiplex PCR, lists solely in-frame clones and lacks some. The data hold about 120,000 clones, with about 81% observed a single time. Trimming took off 3 bases at V and 6 bases at J, with 11 bases between the two ends. The CDR3 consists of 13 residues. Germline CDR1 is KGHSH and CDR2 is LQKENI. As to this clone: The antigen is not known.

The sequence derives from a man aged 40-49 years in good health and CMV-seronegative. This chain joins TRBV18 and TRBJ1-2; D ambiguous. Sequenced material: PBMCs. CDR3 in DNA: TGTGCCAGCTCACCCCCAACACGGGATGGCTACACCTTC. This codes for CASSPPTRDGYTF.